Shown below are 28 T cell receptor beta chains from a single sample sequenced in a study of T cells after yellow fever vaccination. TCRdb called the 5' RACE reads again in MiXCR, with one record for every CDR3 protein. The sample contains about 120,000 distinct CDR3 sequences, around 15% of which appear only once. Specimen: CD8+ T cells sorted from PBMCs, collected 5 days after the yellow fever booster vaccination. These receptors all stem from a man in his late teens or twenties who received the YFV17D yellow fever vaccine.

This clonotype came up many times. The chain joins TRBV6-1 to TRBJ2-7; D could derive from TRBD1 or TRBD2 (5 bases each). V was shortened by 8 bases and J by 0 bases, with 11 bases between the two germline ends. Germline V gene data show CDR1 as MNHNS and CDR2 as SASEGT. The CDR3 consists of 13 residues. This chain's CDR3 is CASEGTVSYEQYF. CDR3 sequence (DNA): TGTGCCAGCGAAGGGACGGTCTCCTACGAGCAGTACTTC.

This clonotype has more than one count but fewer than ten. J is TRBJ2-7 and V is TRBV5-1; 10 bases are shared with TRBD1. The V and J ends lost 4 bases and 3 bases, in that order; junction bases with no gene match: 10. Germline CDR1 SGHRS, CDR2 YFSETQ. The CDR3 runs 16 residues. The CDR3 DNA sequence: TGCGCCAGCAGCGGCGCCGGGACAGGGGACTTCTACGAGCAGTACGTC. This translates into CASSGAGTGDFYEQYV.

CDR3 region: CASSLPEQGNYGYTF. The CDR3 nucleotides read TGCGCCAGCAGCCTCCCCGAACAGGGGAACTATGGCTACACCTTC. The genes are TRBV4-1 and TRBJ1-2; 7 bases align to TRBD1. V trimming: 4 bases; J trimming: 2 bases; junction bases outside the gene matches: 7. Germline values: CDR1 MGHRA, CDR2 YSYEKL. CDR3 length: 15 amino acids.

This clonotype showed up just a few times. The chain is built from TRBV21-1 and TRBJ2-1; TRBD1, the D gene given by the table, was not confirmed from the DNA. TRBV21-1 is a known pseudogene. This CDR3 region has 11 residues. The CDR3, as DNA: TGTGCCAGCAGCACAAAGGGGGGCCGGTTCTTC. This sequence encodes CASSTKGGRFF.

The CDR3 loop is CATSDLRGSDEQYF. The CDR3 bases are TGTGCCACCAGTGATCTCAGGGGATCTGACGAGCAGTACTTC. This rearrangement joins TRBV24-1 to TRBJ2-7, with D tentatively TRBD1 (6 bases). CDR1 KGHDR and CDR2 SFDVKD come from the germline V gene. This CDR3 has 14 amino acids. Trimming left V 3 bases short and J 5 bases short, with 13 bases between.

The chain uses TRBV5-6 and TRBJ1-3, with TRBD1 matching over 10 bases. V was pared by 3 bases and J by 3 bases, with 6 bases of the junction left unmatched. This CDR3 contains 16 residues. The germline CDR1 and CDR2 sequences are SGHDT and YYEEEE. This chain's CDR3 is CASSYRDRGIGNTIYF. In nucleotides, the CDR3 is TGTGCCAGCAGCTACCGGGACAGGGGAATTGGAAACACCATATATTTT. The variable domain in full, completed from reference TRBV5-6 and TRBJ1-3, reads DAGVTQSPTHLIKTRGQQVTLRCSPKSGHDTVSWYQQALGQGPQFIFQYYEEEERQRGNFPDRFSGHQFPNYSSELNVNALLLGDSALYLCASSYRDRGIGNTIYFGEGSWLTVV.

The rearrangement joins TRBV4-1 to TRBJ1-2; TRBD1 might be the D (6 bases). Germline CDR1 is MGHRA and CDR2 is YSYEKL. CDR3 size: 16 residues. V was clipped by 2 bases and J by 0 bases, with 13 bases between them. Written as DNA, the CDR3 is TGCGCCAGCAGCCAAAGGGGGGGAGACGCTAACTATGGCTACACCTTC. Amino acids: CASSQRGGDANYGYTF.

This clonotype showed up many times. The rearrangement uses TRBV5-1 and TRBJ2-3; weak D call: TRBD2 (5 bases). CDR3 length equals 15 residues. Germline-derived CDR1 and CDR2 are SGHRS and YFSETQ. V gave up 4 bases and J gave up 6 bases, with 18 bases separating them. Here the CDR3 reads CASSRRAVGGDTQYF. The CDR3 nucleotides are TGCGCCAGCAGCCGTCGAGCGGTTGGAGGCGATACGCAGTATTTT.

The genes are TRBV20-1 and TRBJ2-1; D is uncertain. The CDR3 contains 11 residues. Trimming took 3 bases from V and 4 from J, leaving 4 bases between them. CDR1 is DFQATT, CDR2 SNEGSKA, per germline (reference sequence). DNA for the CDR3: TGCAGTGCTAGGAAGTACAATGAGCAGTTCTTC. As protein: CSARKYNEQFF.

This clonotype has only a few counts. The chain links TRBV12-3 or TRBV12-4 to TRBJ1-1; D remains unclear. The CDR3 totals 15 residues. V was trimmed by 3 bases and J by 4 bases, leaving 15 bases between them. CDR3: CASSLAGNRFTEAFF. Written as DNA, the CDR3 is TGTGCCAGCAGTTTGGCCGGGAATCGTTTCACTGAAGCTTTCTTT.

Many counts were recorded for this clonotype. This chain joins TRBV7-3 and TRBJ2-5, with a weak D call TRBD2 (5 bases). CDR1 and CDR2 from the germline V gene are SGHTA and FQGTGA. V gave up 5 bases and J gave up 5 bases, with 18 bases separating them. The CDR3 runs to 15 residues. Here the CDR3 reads CASSPSLGVGETQYF. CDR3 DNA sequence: TGTGCCAGCAGCCCGTCTCTGGGAGTTGGGGAGACCCAGTACTTC. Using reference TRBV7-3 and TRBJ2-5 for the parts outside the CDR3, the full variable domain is GAGVSQTPSNKVTEKGKYVELRCDPISGHTALYWYRQSLGQGPEFLIYFQGTGAADDSGLPNDRFFAVRPEGSVSTLKIQRTERGDSAVYLCASSPSLGVGETQYFGPGTRLLVL.

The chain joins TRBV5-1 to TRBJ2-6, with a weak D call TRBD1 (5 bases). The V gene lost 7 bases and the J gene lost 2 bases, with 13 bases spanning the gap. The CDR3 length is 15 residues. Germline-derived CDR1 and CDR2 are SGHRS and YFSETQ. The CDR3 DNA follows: TGCGCCAGCGGGGCAGGTAGTCCTGGGGCCAACGTCCTGACTTTC. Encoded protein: CASGAGSPGANVLTF.

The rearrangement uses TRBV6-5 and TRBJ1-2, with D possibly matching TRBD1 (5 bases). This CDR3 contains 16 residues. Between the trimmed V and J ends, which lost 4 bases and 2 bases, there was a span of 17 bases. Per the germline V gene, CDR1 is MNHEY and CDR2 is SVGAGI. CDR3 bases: TGTGCCAGCAGTTCTATCGAGTCGGGGCAGAACTATGGCTACACCTTC. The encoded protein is CASSSIESGQNYGYTF.

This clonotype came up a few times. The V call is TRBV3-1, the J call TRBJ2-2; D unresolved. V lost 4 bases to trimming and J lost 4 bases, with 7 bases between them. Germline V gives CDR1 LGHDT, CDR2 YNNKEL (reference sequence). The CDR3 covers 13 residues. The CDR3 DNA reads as TGTGCCAGCAGCCCGACGTCCACCGGGGAGCTGTTTTTT. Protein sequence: CASSPTSTGELFF. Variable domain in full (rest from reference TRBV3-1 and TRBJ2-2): DTAVSQTPKYLVTQMGNDKSIKCEQNLGHDTMYWYKQDSKKFLKIMFSYNNKELIINETVPNRFSPKSPDKAHLNLHINSLELGDSAVYFCASSPTSTGELFFGEGSRLTVL.

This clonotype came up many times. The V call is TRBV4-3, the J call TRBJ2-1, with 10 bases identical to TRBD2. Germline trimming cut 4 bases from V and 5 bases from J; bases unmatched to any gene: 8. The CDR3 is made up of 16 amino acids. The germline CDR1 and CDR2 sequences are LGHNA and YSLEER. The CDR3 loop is CASSPSTSGVNNEQFF. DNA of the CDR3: TGCGCCAGCAGCCCATCCACTAGCGGGGTAAACAATGAGCAGTTCTTC.

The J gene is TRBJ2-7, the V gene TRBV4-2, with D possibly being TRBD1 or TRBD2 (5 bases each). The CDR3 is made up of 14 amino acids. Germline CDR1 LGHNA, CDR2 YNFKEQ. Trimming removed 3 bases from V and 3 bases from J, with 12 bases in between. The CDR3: CASSHRDGDYEQYV. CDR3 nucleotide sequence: TGTGCCAGCAGCCATCGGGACGGGGACTACGAGCAGTACGTC.

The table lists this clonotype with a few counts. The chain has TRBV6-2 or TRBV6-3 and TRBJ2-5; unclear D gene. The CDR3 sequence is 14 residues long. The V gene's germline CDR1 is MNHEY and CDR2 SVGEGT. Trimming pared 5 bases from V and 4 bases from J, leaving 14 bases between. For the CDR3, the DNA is TGTGCCAGCAGTCCGGGCCAGGACGGAGAGACCCAGTACTTC. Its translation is CASSPGQDGETQYF.

CDR3 nucleotide sequence: TGCAGTGCTAGAGCAACGGCGGGGGGGCCGCTTGAGCAGTTCTTC. Translated, it gives CSARATAGGPLEQFF. The V gene is TRBV20-1, the J gene TRBJ2-1, with 9 bases lining up with TRBD2. Germline CDR1 reads DFQATT; CDR2 reads SNEGSKA (reference sequence). CDR3 size: 15 residues. Germline trimming cut 1 base from V and 9 bases from J; bases unmatched to any gene: 10.

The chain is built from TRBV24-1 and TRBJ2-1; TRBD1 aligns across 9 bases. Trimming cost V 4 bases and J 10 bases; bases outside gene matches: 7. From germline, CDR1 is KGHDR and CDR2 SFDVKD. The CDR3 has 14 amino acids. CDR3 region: CATSDFTGGAEQFF. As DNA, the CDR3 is TGTGCCACCAGTGACTTTACAGGGGGCGCAGAGCAGTTCTTC.

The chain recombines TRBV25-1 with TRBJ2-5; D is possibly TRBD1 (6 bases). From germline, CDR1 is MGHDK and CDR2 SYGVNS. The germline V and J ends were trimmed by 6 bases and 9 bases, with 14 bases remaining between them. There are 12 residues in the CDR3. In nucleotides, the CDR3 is TGTGCCAGCAGCTTACAGTCAGGGGCCCAGTACTTC. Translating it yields CASSLQSGAQYF. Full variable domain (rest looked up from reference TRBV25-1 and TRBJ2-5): EADIYQTPRYLVIGTGKKITLECSQTMGHDKMYWYQQDPGMELHLIHYSYGVNSTEKGDLSSESTVSRIRTEHFPLTLESARPSHTSQYLCASSLQSGAQYFGPGTRLLVL.

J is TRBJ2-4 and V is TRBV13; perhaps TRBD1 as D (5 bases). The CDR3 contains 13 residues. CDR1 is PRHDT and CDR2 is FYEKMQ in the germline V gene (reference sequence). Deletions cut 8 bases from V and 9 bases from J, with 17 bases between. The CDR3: CASSRQGSGIQYF. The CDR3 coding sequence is TGTGCCAGCTCCCGCCAGGGATCCGGCATTCAGTACTTC. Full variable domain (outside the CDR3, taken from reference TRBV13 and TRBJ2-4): AAGVIQSPRHLIKEKRETATLKCYPIPRHDTVYWYQQGPGQDPQFLISFYEKMQSDKGSIPDRFSAQQFSDYHSELNMSSLELGDSALYFCASSRQGSGIQYFGAGTRLSVL.

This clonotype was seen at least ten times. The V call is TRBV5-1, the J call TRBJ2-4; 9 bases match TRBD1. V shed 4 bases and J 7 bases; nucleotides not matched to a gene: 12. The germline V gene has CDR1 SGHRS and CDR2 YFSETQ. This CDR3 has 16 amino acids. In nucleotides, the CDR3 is TGCGCCAGCAGCCCCCGAGACAGGGGGGTTGGGAACATTCAGTACTTC. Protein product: CASSPRDRGVGNIQYF.

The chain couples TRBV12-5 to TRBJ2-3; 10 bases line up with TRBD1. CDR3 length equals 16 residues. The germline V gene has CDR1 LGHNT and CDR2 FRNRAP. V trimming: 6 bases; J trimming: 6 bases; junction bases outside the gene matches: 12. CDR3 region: CASGLRTGGRGDTQYF. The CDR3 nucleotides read TGTGCTAGTGGCCTCCGGACAGGGGGGAGGGGGGATACGCAGTATTTT.

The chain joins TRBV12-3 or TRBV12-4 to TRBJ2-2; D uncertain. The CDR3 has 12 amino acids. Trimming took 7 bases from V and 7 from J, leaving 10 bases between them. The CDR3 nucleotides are TGTGCCAGCAACCCCGAGATCGGGGAGCTGTTTTTT. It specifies CASNPEIGELFF.

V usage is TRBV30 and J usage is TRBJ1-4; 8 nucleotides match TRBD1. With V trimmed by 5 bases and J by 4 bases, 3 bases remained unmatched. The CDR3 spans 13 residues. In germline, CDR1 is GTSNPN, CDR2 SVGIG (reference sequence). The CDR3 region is CAWFDRGNEKLFF. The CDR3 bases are TGTGCCTGGTTTGACAGGGGTAATGAAAAACTGTTTTTT.

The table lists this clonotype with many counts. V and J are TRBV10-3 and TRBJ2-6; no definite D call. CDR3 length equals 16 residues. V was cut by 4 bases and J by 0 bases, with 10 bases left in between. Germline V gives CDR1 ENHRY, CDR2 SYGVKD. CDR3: CAISGTRDSGANVLTF. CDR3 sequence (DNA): TGTGCCATCAGTGGGACCCGAGACTCTGGGGCCAACGTCCTGACTTTC.

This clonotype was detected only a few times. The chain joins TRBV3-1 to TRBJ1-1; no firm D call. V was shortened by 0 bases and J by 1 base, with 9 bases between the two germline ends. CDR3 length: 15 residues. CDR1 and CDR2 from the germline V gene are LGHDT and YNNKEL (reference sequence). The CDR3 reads CASSQDRFENTEAFF. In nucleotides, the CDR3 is TGTGCCAGCAGCCAAGATAGGTTCGAGAACACTGAAGCTTTCTTT.

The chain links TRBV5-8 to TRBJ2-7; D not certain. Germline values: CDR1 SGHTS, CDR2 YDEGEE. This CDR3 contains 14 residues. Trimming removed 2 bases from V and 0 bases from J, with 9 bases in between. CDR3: CASSFRISSYEQYV. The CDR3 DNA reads TGTGCCAGCAGCTTTCGGATAAGCTCCTACGAGCAGTACGTC.